Following are 5 T cell receptor beta chains from one sample sequenced in a study of CD8 T cells in ankylosing spondylitis. Study observations and caveats: Roughly eight highly homologous variants made up a TCR beta motif that seemed to typify ankylosing spondylitis blood.

The antigens for these receptors are not known. MiXCR was run by TCRdb on the 5' RACE reads, yielding one entry per CDR3 protein. The sample contains hundreds of thousands of distinct CDR3 sequences, about 13% of which appear only once. Sequenced: blood, either unsorted or a sorted T cell fraction (not recorded which). All receptors derive from a male donor with ankylosing spondylitis.

The chain is built from TRBV5-1 and TRBJ1-2; D may be TRBD1 (6 bases). This CDR3 has 14 amino acids. From germline, CDR1 is SGHRS and CDR2 YFSETQ. V was cut by 0 bases and J by 4 bases, with 10 bases left in between. This chain's CDR3 is CASSLDRVLYGYTF. The CDR3 nucleotides read TGCGCCAGCAGCTTGGACAGGGTCCTCTATGGCTACACCTTC.

V usage is TRBV5-1 and J usage is TRBJ1-1, with unresolved D. This CDR3 comprises 15 residues. Trimming left V 3 bases short and J 2 bases short, with 14 bases between. Germline CDR1 SGHRS, CDR2 YFSETQ. The CDR3 region has the DNA TGCGCCAGCAGCTCCCGAGTAGGGCGCAACACTGAAGCTTTCTTT. This encodes CASSSRVGRNTEAFF.

In nucleotides, the CDR3 is TGTGCCAGCAGCCAAGGACGGGGCGCCAGGGCCTATGGCTACACCTTC. It is translated as CASSQGRGARAYGYTF. The chain employs TRBV4-2 and TRBJ1-2, with a possible D match to TRBD1 (5 bases). V was clipped by 1 base and J by 4 bases, with 16 bases between them. CDR3 size: 16 residues. The germline V gene has CDR1 LGHNA and CDR2 YNFKEQ.

This clonotype was seen at least ten times. The gene calls are TRBV20-1 and TRBJ2-1; 13 bases agree with TRBD2. The CDR3 is 15 amino acids. V lost 5 bases and J lost 7; bases outside the gene matches: 8. In germline, CDR1 is DFQATT, CDR2 SNEGSKA (reference sequence). CDR3 in DNA: TGCAGTGCTTCGTCCGGACTAGCGGGAGCAAATGAGCAGTTCTTC. As protein: CSASSGLAGANEQFF.

This clonotype was counted only a few times. The chain links TRBV5-1 to TRBJ2-5; D possibly uses TRBD1 or TRBD2 (5 bases each). This CDR3 spans 15 amino acids. Germline lookup yields CDR1 SGHRS and CDR2 YFSETQ. V dropped 4 bases and J dropped 2 bases, with 15 bases sitting between them. CDR3 coding DNA: TGCGCCAGCAGCCCCAGGGTTTCGGGGCAAGAGACCCAGTACTTC. Its protein is CASSPRVSGQETQYF.